This T cell receptor beta chain was recorded in a study of cytomegalovirus exposure and HLA in healthy donors. J was trimmed by 1 base and V by 5 bases; bases with no gene match: 10. Germline V gene data show CDR1 as SGHNT and CDR2 as YENEEA. This CDR3 spans 16 amino acids. As for this clone: Its antigen is not identified.

PCR was performed using 60 Vbeta and 13 Jbeta primers. TCRdb keeps only in-frame clones here, not all; method: immunoSEQ multiplex PCR. The repertoire holds some 100,000 clones, with approximately 80% as singletons. General study findings and limits: Later work found most CMV-associated TCR beta chains apparently HLA-restricted. Available immune exposure information covered CMV serostatus only.

The chain links TRBV11-3 to TRBJ1-1; 7 bases agree with TRBD1. This sequence originates from a woman younger than 35 in good health and CMV-seronegative. The sequencing input was PBMCs. The DNA for the CDR3 is TGTGCCAGCAGCCCTGGACCGGGACAGCCGAACACTGAAGCTTTCTTT. It yields the protein CASSPGPGQPNTEAFF.